These 7 T cell receptor beta chains share one sample of origin, sequenced in a study of early T cells in non-severe SARS-CoV-2 infection. Each CDR3 protein is one row after TCRdb ran MiXCR on the 5' RACE reads. The sample carries about 31,000 distinct CDR3 sequences, roughly 7.1% recorded once. Specimen: whole blood, collected at baseline. All receptors derive from an adult who was a healthcare worker with PCR-confirmed SARS-CoV-2 infection or an uninfected control (not recorded which).

This clonotype turned up a few times. The rearrangement links TRBV7-3 to TRBJ2-3; D is unclear. Germline CDR1 and CDR2: SGHTA and FQGTGA. This CDR3 has 13 amino acids. Trimming stripped 5 bases from V and 2 bases from J, with 8 bases between. In nucleotides, the CDR3 is TGTGCCAGCAGCCGAAGACTCACAGATACGCAGTATTTT. Translation gives CASSRRLTDTQYF.

The chain couples TRBV12-3 or TRBV12-4 to TRBJ1-3; 7 nucleotides agree with TRBD1. Trimming at V came to 6 bases and at J to 4 bases, leaving 9 bases not matched to a gene. This CDR3 contains 15 residues. The CDR3 bases are TGTGCCAGCAGCGGAACAGGGGTAGGGGGAAACACCATATATTTT. It translates to CASSGTGVGGNTIYF.

This clonotype was observed at least ten times. The chain links TRBV4-3 to TRBJ1-1, with D possibly being TRBD1 (6 bases). The CDR3 runs 13 residues. The V end lost 1 base, the J end lost 7 bases, and 10 bases lay between the germline ends. Per the germline V gene, CDR1 is LGHNA and CDR2 is YSLEER. CDR3 loop: CASSQAPRGEAFF. The CDR3 DNA is TGCGCCAGCAGCCAAGCGCCCAGGGGTGAAGCTTTCTTT.

Ten or more counts support this clonotype. This rearrangement joins TRBV18 to TRBJ1-5; D uncertain. The CDR3 runs 16 residues. The germline gives CDR1 KGHSH, CDR2 LQKENI. The ends were cut back, 6 bases at V and 2 bases at J, with 17 bases in the middle. This CDR3 reads CASSPGKEKGNQPQHF. The CDR3 DNA reads as TGTGCCAGCTCCCCGGGAAAGGAAAAGGGCAATCAGCCCCAGCATTTT. The whole variable domain, filled in from reference TRBV18 and TRBJ1-5, reads NAGVMQNPRHLVRRRGQEARLRCSPMKGHSHVYWYRQLPEEGLKFMVYLQKENIIDESGMPKERFSAEFPKEGPSILRIQQVVRGDSAAYFCASSPGKEKGNQPQHFGDGTRLSIL.

The CDR3 coding sequence is TGTGCCAGCAGCTCAATCTATGAGCAGTTCTTC. Translating it yields CASSSIYEQFF. The gene calls are TRBV7-9 and TRBJ2-1, with D hard to call. V was shortened by 4 bases and J by 8 bases, with 6 bases between the two germline ends. The CDR3 sequence is 11 residues long. CDR1 and CDR2 from the germline V gene are SEHNR and FQNEAQ (reference sequence).

This clonotype has a handful of counts. The rearrangement uses TRBV18 and TRBJ2-1; 11 nucleotides line up with TRBD2. There are 14 residues in the CDR3. The V gene end was trimmed by 5 bases and the J gene end by 6 bases; junction bases not matched to a gene: 3. Germline CDR1 reads KGHSH; CDR2 reads LQKENI. In DNA, the CDR3 is TGTGCCAGCTCAGGGGGACTAGCGGTCAATGAGCAGTTCTTC. This sequence encodes CASSGGLAVNEQFF.

This clonotype was recorded a few times. The rearrangement uses TRBV7-9 and TRBJ2-6; D might be TRBD1 (5 bases). CDR3 size: 17 residues. Trimming shortened V by 5 bases and J by 0 bases, and 14 bases separated the two germline ends. Germline V lookup: CDR1 SEHNR, CDR2 FQNEAQ (reference sequence). CDR3 loop: CASSPIGQLSGANVLTF. In DNA form, the CDR3 reads TGTGCCAGCAGCCCGATAGGACAACTCTCTGGGGCCAACGTCCTGACTTTC.